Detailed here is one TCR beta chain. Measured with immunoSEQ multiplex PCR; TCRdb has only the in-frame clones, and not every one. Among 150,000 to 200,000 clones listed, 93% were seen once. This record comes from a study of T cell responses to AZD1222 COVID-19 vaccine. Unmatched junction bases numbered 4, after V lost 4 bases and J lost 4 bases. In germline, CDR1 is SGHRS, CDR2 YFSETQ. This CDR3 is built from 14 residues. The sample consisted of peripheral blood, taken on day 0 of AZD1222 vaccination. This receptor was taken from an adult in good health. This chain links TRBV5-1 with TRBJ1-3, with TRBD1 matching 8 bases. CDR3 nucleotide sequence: TGCGCCAGCAGCCCGTGGACAGGGGGAAACACCATATATTTT. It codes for CASSPWTGGNTIYF.